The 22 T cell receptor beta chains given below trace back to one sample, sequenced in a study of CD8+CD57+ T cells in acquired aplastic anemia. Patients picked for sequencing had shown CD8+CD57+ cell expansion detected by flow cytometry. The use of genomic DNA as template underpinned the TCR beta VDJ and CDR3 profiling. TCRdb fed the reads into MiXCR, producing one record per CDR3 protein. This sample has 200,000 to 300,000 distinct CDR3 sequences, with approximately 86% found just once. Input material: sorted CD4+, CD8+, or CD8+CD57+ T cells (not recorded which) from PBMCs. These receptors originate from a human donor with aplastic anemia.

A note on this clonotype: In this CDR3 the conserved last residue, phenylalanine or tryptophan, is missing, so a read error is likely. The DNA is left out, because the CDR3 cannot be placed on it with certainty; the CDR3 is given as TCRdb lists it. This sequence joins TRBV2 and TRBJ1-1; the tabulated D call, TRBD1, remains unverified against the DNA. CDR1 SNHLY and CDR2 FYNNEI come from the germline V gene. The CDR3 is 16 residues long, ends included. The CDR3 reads CASGDGGTDTQYLAPC.

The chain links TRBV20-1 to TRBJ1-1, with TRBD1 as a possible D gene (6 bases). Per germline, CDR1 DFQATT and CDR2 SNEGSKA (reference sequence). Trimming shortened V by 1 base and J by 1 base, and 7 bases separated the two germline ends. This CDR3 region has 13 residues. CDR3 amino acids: CSARVQGNTEAFF. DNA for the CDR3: TGCAGTGCTAGAGTACAGGGGAACACTGAAGCTTTCTTT.

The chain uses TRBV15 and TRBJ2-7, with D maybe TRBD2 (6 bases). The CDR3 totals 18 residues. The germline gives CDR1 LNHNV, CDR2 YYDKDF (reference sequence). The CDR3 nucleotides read TGTGCCAGCAGCTTTACCGACGACCGGGACTCCCGCTCCAACGAGCAGTACGTC. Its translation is CASSFTDDRDSRSNEQYV.

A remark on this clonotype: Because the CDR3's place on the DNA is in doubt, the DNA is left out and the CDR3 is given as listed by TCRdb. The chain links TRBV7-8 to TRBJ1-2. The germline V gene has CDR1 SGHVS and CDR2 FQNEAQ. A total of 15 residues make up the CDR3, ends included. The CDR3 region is CASSWGGGSDTHYTF.

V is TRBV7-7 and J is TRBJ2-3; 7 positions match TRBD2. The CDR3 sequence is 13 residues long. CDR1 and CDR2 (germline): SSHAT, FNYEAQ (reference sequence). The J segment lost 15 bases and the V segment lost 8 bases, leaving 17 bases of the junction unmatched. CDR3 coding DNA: TGTGCCAGCGGGGACGGGGGGAAAGCTACGGCATATTTT. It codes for CASGDGGKATAYF. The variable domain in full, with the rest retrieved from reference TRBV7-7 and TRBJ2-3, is GAGVSQSPRYKVTKRGQDVTLRCDPISSHATLYWYQQALGQGPEFLTYFNYEAQPDKSGLPSDRFSAERPEGSISTLTIQRTEQRDSAMYRCASGDGGKATAYFGPGTRLTVL.

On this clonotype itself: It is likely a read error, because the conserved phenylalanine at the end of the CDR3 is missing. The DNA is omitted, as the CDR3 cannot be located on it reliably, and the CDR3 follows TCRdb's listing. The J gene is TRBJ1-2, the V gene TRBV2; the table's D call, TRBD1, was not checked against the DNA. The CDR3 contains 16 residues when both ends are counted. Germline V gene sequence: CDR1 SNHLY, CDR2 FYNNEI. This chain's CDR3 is CASGAGGTDTEYFGTG.

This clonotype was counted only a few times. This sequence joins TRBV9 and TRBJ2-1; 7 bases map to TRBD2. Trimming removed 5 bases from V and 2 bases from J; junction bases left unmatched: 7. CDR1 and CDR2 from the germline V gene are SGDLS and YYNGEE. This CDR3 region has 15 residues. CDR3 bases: TGTGCCAGCAGAGACTCTAGCGGAGCCTACAATGAGCAGTTCTTC. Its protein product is CASRDSSGAYNEQFF.

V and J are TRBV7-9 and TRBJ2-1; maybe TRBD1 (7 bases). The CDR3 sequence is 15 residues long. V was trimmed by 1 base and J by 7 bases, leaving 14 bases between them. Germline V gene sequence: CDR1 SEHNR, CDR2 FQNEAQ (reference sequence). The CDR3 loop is CASSLGGDSRNEQFF. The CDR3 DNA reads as TGTGCCAGCAGCTTAGGGGGGGACAGCCGGAATGAGCAGTTCTTC.

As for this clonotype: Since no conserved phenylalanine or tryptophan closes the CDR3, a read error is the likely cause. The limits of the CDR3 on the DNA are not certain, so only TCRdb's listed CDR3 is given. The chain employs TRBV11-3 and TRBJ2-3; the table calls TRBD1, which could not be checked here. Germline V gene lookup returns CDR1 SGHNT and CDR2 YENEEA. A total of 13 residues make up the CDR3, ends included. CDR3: CASSLGLTGTTEA.

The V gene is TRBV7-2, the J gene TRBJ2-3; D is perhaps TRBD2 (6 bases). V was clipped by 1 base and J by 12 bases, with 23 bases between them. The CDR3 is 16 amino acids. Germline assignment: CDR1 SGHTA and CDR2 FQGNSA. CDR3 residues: CASSLGGGRGTGRQYF. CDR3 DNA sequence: TGTGCCAGCAGCTTAGGTGGCGGGCGGGGCACGGGTAGACAGTATTTT.

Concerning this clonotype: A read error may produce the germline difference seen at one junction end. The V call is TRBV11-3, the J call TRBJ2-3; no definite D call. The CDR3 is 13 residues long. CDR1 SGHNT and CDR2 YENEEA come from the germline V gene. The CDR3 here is CASGFHPTDTQYF. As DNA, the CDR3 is TGTGCCAGCGGCTTTCATCCAACCGATACGCAGTATTTT.

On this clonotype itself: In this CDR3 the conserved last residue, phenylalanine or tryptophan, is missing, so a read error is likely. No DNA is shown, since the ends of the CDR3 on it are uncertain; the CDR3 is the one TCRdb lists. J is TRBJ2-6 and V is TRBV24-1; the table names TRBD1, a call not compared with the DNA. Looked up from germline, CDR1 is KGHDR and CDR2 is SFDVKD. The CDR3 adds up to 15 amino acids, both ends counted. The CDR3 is CATSDKKTGAGELTI.

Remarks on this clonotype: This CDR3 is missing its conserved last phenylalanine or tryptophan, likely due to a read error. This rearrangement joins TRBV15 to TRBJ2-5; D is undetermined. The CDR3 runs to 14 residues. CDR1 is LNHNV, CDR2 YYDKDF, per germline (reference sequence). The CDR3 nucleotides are TGTGCCACCAGCAGAGGCGGCGAGCAAGGGACCCAGTACATA. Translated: CATSRGGEQGTQYI.

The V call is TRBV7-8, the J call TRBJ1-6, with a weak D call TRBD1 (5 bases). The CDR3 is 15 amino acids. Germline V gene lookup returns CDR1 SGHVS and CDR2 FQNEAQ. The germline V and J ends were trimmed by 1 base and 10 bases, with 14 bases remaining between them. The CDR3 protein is CASSLGAGSESPLHF. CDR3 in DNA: TGTGCCAGCAGCTTAGGAGCAGGGTCAGAATCACCCCTCCACTTT.

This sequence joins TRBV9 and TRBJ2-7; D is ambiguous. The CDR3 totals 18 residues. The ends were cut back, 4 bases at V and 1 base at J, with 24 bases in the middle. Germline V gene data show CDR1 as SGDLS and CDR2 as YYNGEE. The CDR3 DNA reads TGTGCCAGCAGCTTTCATCCAGACACGAAGTCTTTTTCCTACGAGCAGTACGTC. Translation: CASSFHPDTKSFSYEQYV.

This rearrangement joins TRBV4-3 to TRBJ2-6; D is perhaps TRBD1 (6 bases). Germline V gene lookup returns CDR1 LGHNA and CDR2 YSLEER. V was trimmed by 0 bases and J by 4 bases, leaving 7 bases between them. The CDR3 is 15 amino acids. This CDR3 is CASSQDGTGANVLTF. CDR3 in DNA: TGCGCCAGCAGCCAAGACGGGACAGGGGCCAACGTCCTGACTTTC.

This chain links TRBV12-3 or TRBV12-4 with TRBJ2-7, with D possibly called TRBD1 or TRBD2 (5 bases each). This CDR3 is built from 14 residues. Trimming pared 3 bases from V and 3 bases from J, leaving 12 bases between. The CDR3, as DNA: TGTGCCAGCAGTTTTGGGCTTGGGGGCTACGAGCAGTACTTC. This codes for CASSFGLGGYEQYF.

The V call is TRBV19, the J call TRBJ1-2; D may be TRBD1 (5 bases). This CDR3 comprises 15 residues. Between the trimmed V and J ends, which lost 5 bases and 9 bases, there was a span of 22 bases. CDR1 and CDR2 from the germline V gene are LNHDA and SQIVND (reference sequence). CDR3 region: CASSRRGAEYLSYTF. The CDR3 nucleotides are TGTGCCAGTAGTCGGAGGGGTGCAGAGTATTTGAGCTACACCTTC.

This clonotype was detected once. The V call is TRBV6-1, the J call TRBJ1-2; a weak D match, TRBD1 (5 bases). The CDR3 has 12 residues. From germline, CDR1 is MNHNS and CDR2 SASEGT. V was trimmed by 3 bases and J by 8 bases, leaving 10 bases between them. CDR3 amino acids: CASSDRAGGYTF. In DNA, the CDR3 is TGTGCCAGCAGTGACAGGGCGGGAGGCTACACCTTC.

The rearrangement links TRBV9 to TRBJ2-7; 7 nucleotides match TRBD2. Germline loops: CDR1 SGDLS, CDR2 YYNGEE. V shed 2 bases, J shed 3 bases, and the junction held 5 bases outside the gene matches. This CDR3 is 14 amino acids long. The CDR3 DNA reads TGTGCCAGCAGCGTTGACCGGACTAGCTACGAGCAGTACTTC. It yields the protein CASSVDRTSYEQYF.

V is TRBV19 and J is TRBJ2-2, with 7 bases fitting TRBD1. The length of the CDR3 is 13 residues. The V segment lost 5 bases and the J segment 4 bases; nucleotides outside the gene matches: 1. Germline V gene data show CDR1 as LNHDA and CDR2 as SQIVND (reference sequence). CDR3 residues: CASSGTVTGELFF. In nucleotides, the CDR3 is TGTGCCAGTAGTGGGACAGTCACCGGGGAGCTGTTTTTT.

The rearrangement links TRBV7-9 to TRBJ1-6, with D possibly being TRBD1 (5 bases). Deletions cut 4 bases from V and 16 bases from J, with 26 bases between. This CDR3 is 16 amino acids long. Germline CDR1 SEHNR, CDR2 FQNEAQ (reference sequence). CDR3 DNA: TGTGCCAGCAGCTATACCGGAAGGGGCTGGAATTATCCGCTCCACTTT. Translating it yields CASSYTGRGWNYPLHF. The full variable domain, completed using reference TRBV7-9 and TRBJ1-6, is DTGVSQNPRHKITKRGQNVTFRCDPISEHNRLYWYRQTLGQGPEFLTYFQNEAQLEKSRLLSDRFSAERPKGSFSTLEIQRTEQGDSAMYLCASSYTGRGWNYPLHFGNGTRLTVT.